This entry lists 28 T cell receptor beta chains sequenced from one sample in a study of blood T cell repertoires in COVID-19. Assay: immunoSEQ multiplex PCR; the TCRdb copy retains only in-frame clones and omits some. The data show about 480,000 clones, less than 90% seen once. The sequenced sample was peripheral blood. These receptors were obtained from a woman between 45 and 65 years old with COVID-19, enrolled during active disease.

V and J are TRBV10-1 and TRBJ1-4; no reliable D call. The germline CDR1 and CDR2 sequences are WNHNN and SYGVQD (reference sequence). The V end lost 3 bases, the J end lost 4 bases, and 9 bases lay between the germline ends. The CDR3 loop spans 14 amino acids. This chain's CDR3 is CASSDRLHNEKLFF. The CDR3 region has the DNA TGCGCCAGCAGTGACCGACTCCATAATGAAAAACTGTTTTTT.

This clone was seen a handful of times. This chain links TRBV5-6 with TRBJ1-2; perhaps TRBD1 as D (6 bases). V lost 1 base and J 4 bases, leaving 14 bases between the germline ends. Germline V CDR1 and CDR2: SGHDT, YYEEEE. This CDR3 is built from 15 residues. The DNA of the CDR3 is TGTGCCAGCAGCTTGAGTCGGGGGGCTATCTATGGCTACACCTTC. As protein: CASSLSRGAIYGYTF. Variable domain in full (rest from reference TRBV5-6 and TRBJ1-2): DAGVTQSPTHLIKTRGQQVTLRCSPKSGHDTVSWYQQALGQGPQFIFQYYEEEERQRGNFPDRFSGHQFPNYSSELNVNALLLGDSALYLCASSLSRGAIYGYTFGSGTRLTVV.

The gene calls are TRBV10-3 and TRBJ2-1; possible D gene TRBD1, 7 bases. Per the germline V gene, CDR1 is ENHRY and CDR2 is SYGVKD. This CDR3 has 13 residues. V gave up 10 bases and J gave up 7 bases, with 17 bases separating them. The CDR3, as DNA: TGTGCCACCACCGACAGGGCGGGGAATGAGCAGTTCTTC. It is translated as CATTDRAGNEQFF.

This clone was seen once. The chain recombines TRBV28 with TRBJ2-4, with 9 bases that match TRBD1. The germline V gene encodes CDR1 MDHEN and CDR2 SYDVKM. The CDR3 has 14 residues. V lost 4 bases to trimming and J lost 6 bases; unmatched junction nucleotides: 4. CDR3 protein: CASSSSDRGNIQYF. The CDR3, as DNA: TGTGCCAGCAGTTCGTCGGACAGGGGAAACATTCAGTACTTC.

The CDR3 sequence: CAWSGELVEAGELFF. The CDR3 nucleotides read TGTGCCTGGAGTGGGGAACTAGTCGAAGCCGGGGAGCTGTTTTTT. The V gene is TRBV30, the J gene TRBJ2-2, with D possibly being TRBD2 (5 bases). CDR1 and CDR2 from the germline V gene are GTSNPN and SVGIG (reference sequence). Trimming took off 1 base at V and 6 bases at J, with 15 bases between the two ends. The CDR3 is made up of 15 amino acids.

This clone was seen just once. This chain links TRBV3-1 (or the pseudogene TRBV3-2) with TRBJ2-7; TRBD2 agrees at 9 bases. CDR1 and CDR2 (germline): LGHDT, YNNKEL (reference sequence). V dropped 4 bases and J dropped 2; count of bases not matched to a gene: 15. CDR3 size: 18 residues. The CDR3 loop is CASSPGLSGGDFTYEQYF. CDR3 DNA: TGTGCCAGCAGCCCTGGACTTAGCGGGGGAGATTTTACCTACGAGCAGTACTTC.

The rearrangement joins TRBV6-5 to TRBJ2-1; 8 bases match TRBD2. The ends lost 8 bases at V and 2 bases at J; junction bases unmatched: 8. The germline V gene encodes CDR1 MNHEY and CDR2 SVGAGI. The CDR3 spans 15 residues. The CDR3 DNA sequence: TGTGCCAGCGTGGCCGCGGGGGGTACCTACAATGAGCAGTTCTTC. Protein product: CASVAAGGTYNEQFF.

The J gene is TRBJ2-2, the V gene TRBV19; no definite D call. The CDR3 spans 16 residues. From germline, CDR1 is LNHDA and CDR2 SQIVND (reference sequence). With 5 bases removed from V and 5 bases from J, the gap between germline ends came to 18 bases. CDR3 residues: CASSSHRRTETGELFF. The DNA for the CDR3 is TGTGCCAGTAGTTCTCACAGACGTACCGAAACCGGGGAGCTGTTTTTT.

This clone was detected only once. The chain has TRBV12-5 and TRBJ2-1, with 14 bases lining up with TRBD2. Germline values: CDR1 LGHNT, CDR2 FRNRAP. Trimming at V came to 1 base and at J to 6 bases, leaving 8 bases not matched to a gene. The CDR3 covers 18 residues. The CDR3 loop reads CASGLDPKTSGGVNEQFF. The CDR3 bases are TGTGCTAGTGGTTTGGACCCCAAGACTAGCGGGGGGGTCAATGAGCAGTTCTTC.

The chain carries TRBV11-2 and TRBJ2-5; 8 bases are a match to TRBD2. The J segment lost 7 bases and the V segment lost 5 bases, leaving 0 bases of the junction unmatched. There are 11 residues in the CDR3. Per the germline V gene, CDR1 is SGHAT and CDR2 is FQNNGV. This chain's CDR3 is CASSRGGTQYF. The CDR3 nucleotides are TGTGCCAGCAGCCGGGGGGGGACCCAGTACTTC.

The chain has TRBV9 and TRBJ1-2; 9 bases line up with TRBD1. Germline V lookup: CDR1 SGDLS, CDR2 YYNGEE. This CDR3 is built from 15 residues. V shed 2 bases, J shed 4 bases, and the junction held 6 bases outside the gene matches. CDR3: CASSVGQGFAYGYTF. The CDR3 DNA is TGTGCCAGCAGCGTGGGACAGGGTTTCGCCTATGGCTACACCTTC.

This chain joins TRBV27 and TRBJ1-1; D gene uncertain. The CDR3 runs 17 residues. V lost 0 bases, J lost 10 bases, and 24 bases lay in between. CDR1 and CDR2 (germline): MNHEY, SMNVEV (reference sequence). The CDR3 sequence: CASSLSGGSGSARVAFF. The CDR3 coding sequence is TGTGCCAGCAGTTTATCGGGAGGATCGGGATCGGCTCGGGTAGCTTTCTTT.

This chain connects TRBV6-6 to TRBJ1-1; TRBD1 aligns across 8 bases. The CDR3 length is 13 residues. The trim removed 6 bases at V and 3 bases at J, leaving 3 bases unmatched. Germline V gene lookup returns CDR1 MNHNY and CDR2 SVGAGI (reference sequence). The CDR3 here is CASRGQGYTEAFF. The CDR3 nucleotides read TGTGCCAGCAGAGGACAGGGCTACACTGAAGCTTTCTTT.

The V gene is TRBV19, the J gene TRBJ1-2; D unclear. CDR3 length: 13 residues. Trimming took 3 bases from V and 8 from J, leaving 13 bases between them. Germline values: CDR1 LNHDA, CDR2 SQIVND (reference sequence). Here the CDR3 reads CASSIVGVAGYTF. CDR3 nucleotide sequence: TGTGCCAGTAGTATTGTGGGAGTTGCCGGCTACACCTTC. The full variable domain, in which reference TRBV19 and TRBJ1-2 provide the parts outside the CDR3, is DGGITQSPKYLFRKEGQNVTLSCEQNLNHDAMYWYRQDPGQGLRLIYYSQIVNDFQKGDIAEGYSVSREKKESFPLTVTSAQKNPTAFYLCASSIVGVAGYTFGSGTRLTVV.

In its sample, this clone was seen once. The J gene is TRBJ1-2, the V gene TRBV3-1 (or the pseudogene TRBV3-2); D remains unclear. The germline V gene has CDR1 LGHDT and CDR2 YNNKEL (reference sequence). The CDR3 totals 15 residues. V was clipped by 3 bases and J by 4 bases, with 15 bases between them. CDR3 in amino acids: CASSHPGLGGYGYTF. The CDR3 region has the DNA TGTGCCAGCAGCCACCCCGGACTGGGTGGCTATGGCTACACCTTC.

The chain has TRBV10-1 and TRBJ2-7; the match to TRBD1 covers 8 bases. CDR3 size: 15 residues. Germline values: CDR1 WNHNN, CDR2 SYGVQD (reference sequence). The V segment lost 4 bases and the J segment 2 bases; nucleotides outside the gene matches: 7. The CDR3 region has the DNA TGCGCCAGCAGTGCCGGGACAGGAGTACCCTACGAGCAGTACTTC. Translating gives CASSAGTGVPYEQYF.

The rearrangement uses TRBV6-5 and TRBJ1-2, with 8 bases matching TRBD1. The V and J ends lost 5 bases and 3 bases, in that order; junction bases with no gene match: 8. Germline lookup yields CDR1 MNHEY and CDR2 SVGAGI. CDR3 length equals 15 residues. The CDR3 protein is CASSPFLQGDYGYTF. Here the CDR3 DNA reads TGTGCCAGCAGTCCCTTTCTACAGGGGGACTATGGCTACACCTTC.

This rearrangement joins TRBV9 to TRBJ1-5; the D gene is possibly TRBD1 (5 bases). The CDR3 is made up of 14 amino acids. Trimming stripped 0 bases from V and 7 bases from J, with 11 bases between. The V gene's germline CDR1 is SGDLS and CDR2 YYNGEE. This CDR3 reads CASSVEGTRQPQHF. The CDR3 DNA is TGTGCCAGCAGCGTAGAAGGGACTCGGCAGCCCCAGCATTTT.

This clone was detected only a few times. In DNA, the CDR3 is TGTGCCAGCAGCCAAGGTGAGAGCGGGATGGGGCAGTTCTTC. This translates into CASSQGESGMGQFF. The chain recombines TRBV3-1 (or the pseudogene TRBV3-2) with TRBJ2-1, with TRBD2 matching 7 bases. Per the germline V gene, CDR1 is LGHDT and CDR2 is YNNKEL (reference sequence). V shed 1 base and J 12 bases; nucleotides not matched to a gene: 9. CDR3 length equals 14 residues.

The chain couples TRBV4-1 to TRBJ1-2; 8 bases line up with TRBD1. The J segment lost 6 bases and the V segment lost 1 base, leaving 7 bases of the junction unmatched. The CDR3 loop spans 15 amino acids. Per germline, CDR1 MGHRA and CDR2 YSYEKL. The CDR3 is CASSQAQGARDGYTF. DNA for the CDR3: TGCGCCAGCAGCCAAGCGCAGGGGGCTAGGGATGGCTACACCTTC.

The chain couples TRBV7-3 to TRBJ2-2; 7 bases align to TRBD1. Germline assignment: CDR1 SGHTA and CDR2 FQGTGA. V was clipped by 0 bases and J by 5 bases; unmatched bases: 3. This CDR3 has 15 residues. CDR3 bases: TGTGCCAGCAGCTTAACAGGGGGCCGAACCGGGGAGCTGTTTTTT. Encoded protein: CASSLTGGRTGELFF.

The chain carries TRBV27 and TRBJ2-7; D perhaps matches TRBD2 (6 bases). The CDR3 sequence is 16 residues long. Trimming left V 4 bases short and J 3 bases short, with 19 bases between. Germline V gene data show CDR1 as MNHEY and CDR2 as SMNVEV (reference sequence). The CDR3 coding sequence is TGTGCCAGCAGTTCACTGGGACTGGGGAGCAACTACGAGCAGTACTTC. Its protein is CASSSLGLGSNYEQYF.

This clone has a single count. The rearrangement links TRBV12-3 or TRBV12-4 to TRBJ1-1, with D unresolved. V shed 3 bases and J shed 4 bases, with 6 bases lying between them. The CDR3 length is 12 residues. The CDR3 region has the DNA TGTGCCAGCAGTTTCGACTTCACTGAAGCTTTCTTT. Translating it yields CASSFDFTEAFF.

J is TRBJ1-4 and V is TRBV15, with 9 bases lining up with TRBD1. Trimming took 5 bases from V and 7 from J; bases not matched to a gene: 11. The length of the CDR3 is 16 residues. Germline CDR1 is LNHNV and CDR2 is YYDKDF (reference sequence). CDR3 amino acids: CATSSLRTGDGEKLFF. The CDR3 DNA sequence: TGTGCCACCAGCTCCCTAAGGACAGGGGACGGTGAAAAACTGTTTTTT.

This rearrangement joins TRBV19 to TRBJ1-1; TRBD1 matches at 9 bases. V lost 4 bases and J lost 3; bases outside the gene matches: 12. The CDR3 covers 17 residues. Per germline, CDR1 LNHDA and CDR2 SQIVND (reference sequence). The CDR3 reads CASSTGTGMREDTEAFF. The CDR3 DNA reads TGTGCCAGTAGTACCGGGACAGGGATGAGGGAGGACACTGAAGCTTTCTTT. Supplemented by reference TRBV19 and TRBJ1-1, the full variable domain reads DGGITQSPKYLFRKEGQNVTLSCEQNLNHDAMYWYRQDPGQGLRLIYYSQIVNDFQKGDIAEGYSVSREKKESFPLTVTSAQKNPTAFYLCASSTGTGMREDTEAFFGQGTRLTVV.

This chain connects TRBV23-1 to TRBJ1-3; unclear D gene. TRBV23-1 is identified as an open reading frame with a role that is uncertain. V was shortened by 2 bases and J by 2 bases, with 10 bases between the two germline ends. The CDR3 sequence is 15 residues long. The CDR3 DNA sequence: TGCGCCAGCAGTCAAGTCCAGTGGCCTGGAAACACCATATATTTT. It encodes CASSQVQWPGNTIYF.

This clone was observed a handful of times. The genes are TRBV28 and TRBJ1-1; 7 bases agree with TRBD1. The trim removed 5 bases at V and 0 bases at J, leaving 9 bases unmatched. CDR1 and CDR2 (germline): MDHEN, SYDVKM. This CDR3 has 16 amino acids. CDR3 sequence (DNA): TGTGCCAGCAGTGGGACAGTTGTTTCCATGAACACTGAAGCTTTCTTT. Residues: CASSGTVVSMNTEAFF.

Regarding this clone: Other nucleotide sequences from this sample produce the same CDR3. The chain is built from TRBV29-1 and TRBJ2-3; 7 positions agree with TRBD2. V lost 4 bases, J lost 6 bases, and 4 bases stayed unmatched. Germline CDR1 reads SQVTM; CDR2 reads ANQGSEA. This CDR3 has 12 residues. CDR3 sequence (DNA): TGCAGCGTTGGCCAGGGAGGGGATACGCAGTATTTT. This sequence encodes CSVGQGGDTQYF.